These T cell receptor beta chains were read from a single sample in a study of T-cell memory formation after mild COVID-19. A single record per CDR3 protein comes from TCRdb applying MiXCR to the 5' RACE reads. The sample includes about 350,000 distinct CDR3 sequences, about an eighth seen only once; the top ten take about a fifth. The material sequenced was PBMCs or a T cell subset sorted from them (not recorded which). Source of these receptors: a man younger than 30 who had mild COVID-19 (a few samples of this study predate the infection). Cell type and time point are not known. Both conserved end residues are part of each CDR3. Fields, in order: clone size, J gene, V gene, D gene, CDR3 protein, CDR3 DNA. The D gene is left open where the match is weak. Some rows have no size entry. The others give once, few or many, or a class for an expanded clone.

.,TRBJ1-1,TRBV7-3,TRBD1,CASSQRQGSEAFF,TGTGCCAGCAGCCAGAGACAGGGTTCTGAAGCTTTCTTT
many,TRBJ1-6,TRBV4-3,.,CASSQVLGQNSPLHF,TGCGCCAGCAGCCAAGTTCTGGGGCAGAATTCACCCCTCCACTTT
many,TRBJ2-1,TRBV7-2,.,CASSPRIRNEQFF,TGTGCCAGCAGCCCTCGAATTAGGAATGAGCAGTTCTTC
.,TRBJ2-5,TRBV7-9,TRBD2,CASSLSGGGQETQYF,TGTGCCAGCAGTCTCAGCGGGGGAGGACAAGAGACCCAGTACTTC
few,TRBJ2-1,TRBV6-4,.,CASSVEITFNEQFF,TGTGCCAGCAGCGTCGAGATTACCTTCAATGAGCAGTTCTTC
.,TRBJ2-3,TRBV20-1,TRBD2,CSASRGGNTDTQYF,TGCAGTGCTAGTCGCGGGGGTAACACAGATACGCAGTATTTT
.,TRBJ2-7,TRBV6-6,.,CASARGAALYEQYF,TGTGCCAGCGCACGCGGGGCTGCCCTCTACGAGCAGTACTTC
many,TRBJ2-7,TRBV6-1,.,CASSDEGGGSSYEQYF,TGTGCCAGCAGTGACGAGGGGGGCGGAAGCTCCTACGAGCAGTACTTC
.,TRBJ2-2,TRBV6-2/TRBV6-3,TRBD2,CASSYLWTRNTGELFF,TGTGCCAGCAGTTACCTTTGGACTAGGAACACCGGGGAGCTGTTTTTT
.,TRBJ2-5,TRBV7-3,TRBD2,CASSEREGRAGGSQETQYF,TGTGCCAGCAGCGAAAGAGAAGGGCGAGCGGGGGGCTCCCAAGAGACCCAGTACTTC
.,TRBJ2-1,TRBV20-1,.,CSARVGTRDNEQFF,TGCAGTGCTAGAGTGGGGACTCGGGACAATGAGCAGTTCTTC
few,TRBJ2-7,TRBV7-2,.,CASSLGRGTGEQYF,TGTGCCAGCAGCTTAGGACGGGGAACGGGAGAGCAGTACTTC
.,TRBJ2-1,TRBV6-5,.,CASSLGDHEQFF,TGTGCCAGCAGCCTCGGCGACCATGAGCAGTTCTTC
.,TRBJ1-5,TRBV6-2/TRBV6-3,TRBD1,CASLRDSSNQPQHF,TGTGCCAGCCTGCGGGACAGTAGCAATCAGCCCCAGCATTTT
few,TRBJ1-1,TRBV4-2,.,CASSQVGKGPLGNTEAFF,TGTGCCAGCAGCCAAGTTGGGAAGGGACCGCTTGGGAACACTGAAGCTTTCTTT
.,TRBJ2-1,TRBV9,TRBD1,CASSGAGTGLSYNEQFF,TGTGCCAGCAGCGGCGCCGGGACAGGGCTCTCCTACAATGAGCAGTTCTTC
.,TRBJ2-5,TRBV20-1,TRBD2,CSAQLAGGSFETQYF,TGCAGTGCGCAACTAGCGGGGGGCTCCTTTGAGACCCAGTACTTC
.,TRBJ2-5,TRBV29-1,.,CSVESAGDNRETQYF,TGCAGCGTTGAATCTGCAGGGGATAATAGGGAGACCCAGTACTTC
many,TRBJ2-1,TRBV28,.,CASMWGNNEQFF,TGTGCCAGCATGTGGGGAAACAATGAGCAGTTCTTC
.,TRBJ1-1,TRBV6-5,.,CASSYSEGNTEAFF,TGTGCCAGCAGTTACTCAGAGGGGAACACTGAAGCTTTCTTT
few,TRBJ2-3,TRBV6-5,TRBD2,CASSPLGGSTDTQYF,TGTGCCAGCAGCCCCCTGGGAGGGAGCACAGATACGCAGTATTTT
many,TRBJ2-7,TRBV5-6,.,CASSANGGLSYEQYF,TGTGCCAGCAGCGCGAACGGGGGGCTCTCCTACGAGCAGTACTTC
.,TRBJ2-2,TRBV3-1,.,CASSQGLASNTGELFF,TGTGCCAGCAGCCAAGGGCTAGCATCGAACACCGGGGAGCTGTTTTTT
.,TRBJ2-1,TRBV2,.,CASRTREAAGEQFF,TGTGCCAGCAGGACAAGGGAGGCCGCGGGGGAGCAGTTCTTC
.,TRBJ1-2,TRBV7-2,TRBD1,CASSLARGTVGGGYTF,TGTGCCAGCAGCTTAGCGCGAGGGACAGTCGGGGGAGGCTACACCTTC
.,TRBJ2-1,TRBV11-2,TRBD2,CASSPGTSGEGEQFF,TGTGCCAGCAGCCCCGGGACTAGCGGTGAGGGTGAGCAGTTCTTC
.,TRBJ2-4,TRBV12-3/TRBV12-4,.,CASSLEKLSAKNIQYF,TGTGCCAGCAGTTTAGAAAAGCTTTCGGCAAAAAACATTCAGTACTTC
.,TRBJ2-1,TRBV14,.,CASSPVPVGRDNEQFF,TGTGCCAGCAGCCCAGTACCGGTGGGGCGGGACAATGAGCAGTTCTTC
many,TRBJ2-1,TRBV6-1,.,CASSEAVTSWVLDNEQFF,TGTGCCAGCAGTGAAGCGGTAACTAGCTGGGTCCTCGACAATGAGCAGTTCTTC
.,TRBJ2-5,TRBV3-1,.,CASRWGGETQYF,TGTGCCAGCAGGTGGGGGGGCGAGACCCAGTACTTC
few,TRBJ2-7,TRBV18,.,CASSGGPRSEQYF,TGTGCCAGCTCCGGTGGGCCGAGATCGGAGCAGTACTTC
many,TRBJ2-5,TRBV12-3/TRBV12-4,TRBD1,CASSTHRGGETQYF,TGTGCCAGCAGCACCCACAGGGGCGGAGAGACCCAGTACTTC
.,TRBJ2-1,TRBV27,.,CASGPFGAPTYNEQFF,TGTGCCAGCGGACCCTTCGGGGCTCCCACCTACAATGAGCAGTTCTTC
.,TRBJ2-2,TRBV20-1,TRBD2,CSARDLAENTGELFF,TGCAGTGCTAGAGACCTAGCGGAGAACACCGGGGAGCTGTTTTTT